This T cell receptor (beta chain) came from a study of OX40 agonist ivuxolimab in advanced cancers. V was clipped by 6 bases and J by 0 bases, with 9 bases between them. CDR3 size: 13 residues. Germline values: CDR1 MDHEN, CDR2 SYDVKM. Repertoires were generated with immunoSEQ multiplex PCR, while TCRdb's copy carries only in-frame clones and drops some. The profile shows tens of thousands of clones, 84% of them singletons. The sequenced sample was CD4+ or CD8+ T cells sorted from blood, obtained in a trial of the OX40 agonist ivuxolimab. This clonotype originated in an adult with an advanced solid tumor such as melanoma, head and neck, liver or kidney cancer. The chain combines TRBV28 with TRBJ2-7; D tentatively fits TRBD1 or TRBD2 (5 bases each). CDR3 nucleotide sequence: TGTGCCAGCAGCGCCGGGGCCTCCTACGAGCAGTACTTC. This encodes CASSAGASYEQYF.